These 30 T cell receptor beta chains came from one sample sequenced in a study of Ad26.COV2.S vaccination and SARS-CoV-2 variants. Profiling relied on immunoSEQ multiplex PCR, and the TCRdb table lists in-frame clones only, not all of them. This table has 350,000 to 500,000 clones, approximately 87% appearing once. The treatment: 19 received Ad26.COV2.S at low or high dose, single or two shots; roughly five received placebo; per-sample allocation not given. Sampling took place 63 days after the first vaccine or placebo injection. Specimen: peripheral blood, collected in a trial of Ad26.COV2.S vaccine versus placebo. These receptors were taken from a person between 18 and 59 years old who received the Ad26.COV2.S COVID-19 vaccine or a placebo.

This sequence joins TRBV27 and TRBJ2-2; D not certain. The V gene lost 1 base and the J gene lost 7 bases, with 7 bases spanning the gap. The CDR3 runs to 13 residues. From germline, CDR1 is MNHEY and CDR2 SMNVEV (reference sequence). The CDR3, as DNA: TGTGCCAGCAGTTTATGGGGTGGCGGGGAGCTGTTTTTT. This translates into CASSLWGGGELFF.

In this sample, this clone turned up once. The chain recombines TRBV5-1 with TRBJ2-3; 7 bases line up with TRBD2. With V trimmed by 1 base and J by 3 bases, 5 bases remained unmatched. The germline V gene encodes CDR1 SGHRS and CDR2 YFSETQ. The CDR3 is 15 residues long. The CDR3 DNA sequence: TGCGCCAGCAGCTTGACTAGCGCCCGTACAGATACGCAGTATTTT. As protein: CASSLTSARTDTQYF.

The genes are TRBV7-2 and TRBJ1-2; perhaps TRBD1 as D (5 bases). Germline V gives CDR1 SGHTA, CDR2 FQGNSA. Between the trimmed V and J ends, which lost 1 base and 4 bases, there was a span of 10 bases. The CDR3 length is 14 residues. CDR3 in DNA: TGTGCCAGCAGCTTAGTTGGGACCCCCTATGGCTACACCTTC. Amino acids: CASSLVGTPYGYTF.

The CDR3 region has the DNA TGCAGCGTTGAATGGGTTCTTGGTCAGCCCCAGCATTTT. Translating gives CSVEWVLGQPQHF. The gene calls are TRBV29-1 and TRBJ1-5, with D unresolved. The CDR3 consists of 13 residues. Germline V gives CDR1 SQVTM, CDR2 ANQGSEA. Trimming cost V 2 bases and J 6 bases, with 11 bases left between them.

The rearrangement joins TRBV28 to TRBJ1-1; a weak D match, TRBD1 (5 bases). CDR3 size: 16 residues. V shed 4 bases and J shed 1 base, with 16 bases lying between them. Germline CDR1 is MDHEN and CDR2 is SYDVKM. This CDR3 is CASSWGTRGKNTEAFF. The CDR3 DNA is TGTGCCAGCAGTTGGGGGACTAGGGGAAAGAACACTGAAGCTTTCTTT.

This clone showed up just a few times. The rearrangement links TRBV7-2 to TRBJ1-2; TRBD1 matches at 7 bases. CDR1 is SGHTA and CDR2 is FQGNSA in the germline V gene. V lost 5 bases to trimming and J lost 4 bases; unmatched junction nucleotides: 10. The CDR3 has 15 amino acids. The CDR3 bases are TGTGCCAGCAGCACAACTCCCGGGACAGCCTATGGCTACACCTTC. Its translation is CASSTTPGTAYGYTF.

V is TRBV9 and J is TRBJ2-2; D is possibly TRBD1 (5 bases). The CDR3 runs to 15 residues. Between the trimmed V and J ends, which lost 0 bases and 3 bases, there was a span of 9 bases. In germline, CDR1 is SGDLS, CDR2 YYNGEE. CDR3 bases: TGTGCCAGCAGCGTAGAGGGGATTCACACCGGGGAGCTGTTTTTT. Amino acids: CASSVEGIHTGELFF. The full variable domain, rest sourced from reference TRBV9 and TRBJ2-2, is DSGVTQTPKHLITATGQRVTLRCSPRSGDLSVYWYQQSLDQGLQFLIQYYNGEERAKGNILERFSAQQFPDLHSELNLSSLELGDSALYFCASSVEGIHTGELFFGEGSRLTVL.

V gene TRBV6-5 combines with J gene TRBJ2-7; 11 nucleotides match TRBD2. The CDR3 contains 14 residues. Per germline, CDR1 MNHEY and CDR2 SVGAGI. Losses at the gene ends were 7 bases for V and 3 bases for J; bases not matched to a gene: 5. Written as DNA, the CDR3 is TGTGCCAGCACTCCCCTAGCGGGGGGCTACGAGCAGTACTTC. Amino acid sequence: CASTPLAGGYEQYF.

The chain joins TRBV2 to TRBJ2-7, with TRBD1 matching over 7 bases. The length of the CDR3 is 13 residues. Germline V gives CDR1 SNHLY, CDR2 FYNNEI. Losses at the gene ends were 8 bases for V and 4 bases for J; bases not matched to a gene: 8. DNA for the CDR3: TGTGCCAGCGGCGGACAGGCCGCGTACGAGCAGTACTTC. It encodes CASGGQAAYEQYF.

V is TRBV24-1 and J is TRBJ2-5, with TRBD2 matching 7 bases. Trimming took 2 bases from V and 5 from J; bases not matched to a gene: 1. The germline CDR1 and CDR2 sequences are KGHDR and SFDVKD. The CDR3 runs to 13 residues. The CDR3 here is CATSDWGGETQYF. The DNA of the CDR3 is TGTGCCACCAGTGATTGGGGGGGGGAGACCCAGTACTTC.

V is TRBV28 and J is TRBJ1-1; TRBD1 aligns across 9 bases. Looked up from germline, CDR1 is MDHEN and CDR2 is SYDVKM. CDR3 size: 14 residues. Trimming took 7 bases from V and 7 from J; bases not matched to a gene: 10. The CDR3 loop reads CASIRGQGLGEAFF. CDR3 nucleotides: TGTGCCAGCATTCGGGGACAGGGCCTGGGTGAAGCTTTCTTT.

The V call is TRBV9, the J call TRBJ2-3, with TRBD1 matching 7 bases. V was pared by 0 bases and J by 4 bases, with 5 bases of the junction left unmatched. This CDR3 spans 15 amino acids. The germline CDR1 and CDR2 sequences are SGDLS and YYNGEE. DNA for the CDR3: TGTGCCAGCAGCGTAGGGCCTCAGGGGGCAGATACGCAGTATTTT. Translating it yields CASSVGPQGADTQYF.

This chain links TRBV4-1 with TRBJ2-1; 7 nucleotides line up with TRBD2. The germline CDR1 and CDR2 sequences are MGHRA and YSYEKL. The trim removed 3 bases at V and 8 bases at J, leaving 4 bases unmatched. This CDR3 region has 13 residues. CDR3 region: CASSHLGGDEQFF. The CDR3 DNA is TGCGCCAGCAGCCACCTGGGGGGGGATGAGCAGTTCTTC.

The rearrangement joins TRBV3-1 (or the pseudogene TRBV3-2) to TRBJ1-5; maybe TRBD1 (5 bases). CDR1 is LGHDT, CDR2 YNNKEL, per germline (reference sequence). V dropped 0 bases and J dropped 6 bases, with 9 bases sitting between them. CDR3 length: 14 amino acids. The CDR3 here is CASSQDGGGQPQHF. CDR3 coding DNA: TGTGCCAGCAGCCAAGATGGGGGAGGTCAGCCCCAGCATTTT.

This chain links TRBV19 with TRBJ1-1; possibly TRBD1 for D (5 bases). The V and J ends lost 4 bases and 5 bases respectively, with 17 bases between them. The CDR3 length is 15 residues. The germline CDR1 and CDR2 sequences are LNHDA and SQIVND (reference sequence). CDR3 sequence (DNA): TGTGCCAGTAGTACTGGGGCCCTCAGAGGTACTGAAGCTTTCTTT. It is translated as CASSTGALRGTEAFF.

The chain joins TRBV4-3 to TRBJ2-2, with D tentatively TRBD2 (5 bases). The CDR3 covers 17 residues. The V end was cut by 0 bases, the J end by 1 base, with 12 bases between. From germline, CDR1 is LGHNA and CDR2 YSLEER. The CDR3 region is CASSQDPGNMNTGELFF. CDR3 DNA sequence: TGCGCCAGCAGCCAAGATCCCGGGAATATGAACACCGGGGAGCTGTTTTTT.

The J gene is TRBJ2-1, the V gene TRBV7-2; D is perhaps TRBD1 or TRBD2 (5 bases each). The germline CDR1 and CDR2 sequences are SGHTA and FQGNSA. Trimming took 8 bases from V and 0 from J, leaving 14 bases between them. The CDR3 runs to 15 residues. CDR3 loop: CASGSPGLSYNEQFF. In nucleotides, the CDR3 is TGTGCCAGCGGCTCTCCGGGGCTCTCCTACAATGAGCAGTTCTTC.

The gene calls are TRBV3-1 (or the pseudogene TRBV3-2) and TRBJ1-6, with D unclear. The germline V and J ends were trimmed by 4 bases and 12 bases, with 13 bases remaining between them. This CDR3 spans 13 amino acids. Germline V gene data show CDR1 as LGHDT and CDR2 as YNNKEL (reference sequence). The CDR3 nucleotides read TGTGCCAGCAGCCCGTCGGACTGGGAACCCCTCCACTTT. Residues: CASSPSDWEPLHF.

This clone was observed a single time. The V and J genes are TRBV7-8 and TRBJ2-1; 15 nucleotides agree with TRBD2. V trimming: 5 bases; J trimming: 7 bases; junction bases outside the gene matches: 6. The CDR3 consists of 16 residues. Per the germline V gene, CDR1 is SGHVS and CDR2 is FQNEAQ. The CDR3 protein is CASSGGLAGGQNEQFF. Written as DNA, the CDR3 is TGTGCCAGCAGCGGAGGACTAGCGGGGGGGCAAAATGAGCAGTTCTTC.

The chain uses TRBV28 and TRBJ2-3, with D possibly being TRBD1 or TRBD2 (6 bases each). Per germline, CDR1 MDHEN and CDR2 SYDVKM. The ends were cut back, 5 bases at V and 4 bases at J, with 13 bases in the middle. The CDR3 is 14 residues long. In DNA form, the CDR3 reads TGTGCCAGCAGTCCGACCCGGGGGCCAGATACGCAGTATTTT. It is translated as CASSPTRGPDTQYF.

The gene calls are TRBV4-3 and TRBJ2-7; D is perhaps TRBD1 or TRBD2 (7 bases each). The CDR3 is 18 residues long. Germline loops: CDR1 LGHNA, CDR2 YSLEER. Trimming stripped 0 bases from V and 3 bases from J, with 21 bases between. CDR3 amino acids: CASSQDRGRGGYNYEQYF. For the CDR3, the DNA is TGCGCCAGCAGCCAAGATAGGGGGCGGGGAGGGTACAACTACGAGCAGTACTTC.

This clone came up a few times. The genes are TRBV5-5 and TRBJ2-2; D might be TRBD1 (5 bases). This CDR3 has 16 amino acids. CDR1 is SGHKS, CDR2 YYEKEE, per germline (reference sequence). The ends were cut back, 1 base at V and 1 base at J, with 11 bases in the middle. The CDR3 DNA follows: TGTGCCAGCAGCTTGAAGCTAGGGGAGAACACCGGGGAGCTGTTTTTT. Translating gives CASSLKLGENTGELFF.

The chain carries TRBV11-3 and TRBJ2-2; no reliable D call. This CDR3 region has 17 residues. V lost 0 bases, J lost 1 base, and 12 bases lay in between. Germline V gene data show CDR1 as SGHNT and CDR2 as YENEEA. DNA for the CDR3: TGTGCCAGCAGCTTAGAGTCCCGGATTTTGAACACCGGGGAGCTGTTTTTT. This codes for CASSLESRILNTGELFF.

The rearrangement links TRBV27 to TRBJ2-3; tentatively, D is TRBD1 or TRBD2 (6 bases each). This CDR3 is built from 15 residues. The germline CDR1 and CDR2 sequences are MNHEY and SMNVEV (reference sequence). Trimming removed 6 bases from V and 1 base from J, with 14 bases in between. CDR3 sequence reads: CASSPRGPGTDTQYF. The CDR3 DNA reads as TGTGCCAGCAGCCCCCGGGGGCCGGGCACAGATACGCAGTATTTT.

The chain joins TRBV5-1 to TRBJ1-2, with a tentative D call TRBD1 (6 bases). V shed 0 bases and J shed 5 bases, with 11 bases lying between them. Germline V CDR1 and CDR2: SGHRS, YFSETQ. The length of the CDR3 is 14 residues. This CDR3 is CASSLEQGTYGYTF. For the CDR3, the DNA is TGCGCCAGCAGCTTGGAGCAGGGGACTTATGGCTACACCTTC.

The chain is built from TRBV19 and TRBJ1-3, with a possible D match to TRBD1 (6 bases). V was pared by 6 bases and J by 1 base, with 10 bases between. Germline V lookup: CDR1 LNHDA, CDR2 SQIVND (reference sequence). The CDR3 has 14 amino acids. The CDR3 sequence: CASSVTGSGNTIYF. CDR3 DNA: TGTGCCAGTAGCGTCACAGGGTCTGGAAACACCATATATTTT.

This clone was counted only a few times. This chain uses TRBV6-1 with TRBJ1-1, with TRBD1 as a possible D gene (5 bases). This CDR3 spans 13 amino acids. CDR1 MNHNS and CDR2 SASEGT come from the germline V gene. V was cut by 2 bases and J by 5 bases, with 9 bases left in between. CDR3 residues: CASSEQGRTEAFF. CDR3 nucleotides: TGTGCCAGCAGTGAACAGGGTAGAACTGAAGCTTTCTTT.

J is TRBJ1-2 and V is TRBV5-1; 10 positions agree with TRBD1. The CDR3 has 14 residues. Germline CDR1 SGHRS, CDR2 YFSETQ. Losses at the gene ends were 3 bases for V and 4 bases for J; bases not matched to a gene: 3. The CDR3 reads CASSWDRGLYGYTF. CDR3 in DNA: TGCGCCAGCAGCTGGGACAGGGGCCTCTATGGCTACACCTTC.

V usage is TRBV7-2 and J usage is TRBJ1-2, with D uncertain. V was cut by 1 base and J by 3 bases, with 12 bases left in between. Germline V CDR1 and CDR2: SGHTA, FQGNSA. This CDR3 has 15 residues. DNA for the CDR3: TGTGCCAGCAGCTTAGTGAATTCCCGGGACTATGGCTACACCTTC. This sequence encodes CASSLVNSRDYGYTF.

This chain links TRBV19 with TRBJ2-1; 10 nucleotides match TRBD2. In germline, CDR1 is LNHDA, CDR2 SQIVND (reference sequence). V shed 4 bases, J shed 8 bases, and the junction held 8 bases outside the gene matches. The CDR3 has 15 amino acids. The CDR3 nucleotides read TGTGCCAGTAGTAAAAGCGGGGGGGCCGGGTATGAGCAGTTCTTC. Translating it yields CASSKSGGAGYEQFF.